The entry that follows covers one TCR beta chain sequence. The antigen is not known. This specimen belongs to a study of shared clonotypes between healthy human individuals. Turning to the study itself: Three CD4 naive, three CD4 memory, two CD8 naive and one CD8 memory plate were used per donor. Overall study findings and caveats: At large depth, rarefaction still showed sorted-subset sequencing to be incomplete.

Every subset had its genomic DNA shared out evenly among several immunoSEQ plates. The DNA input per sorted-subset replicate PCR was roughly 0.2 ug, corresponding to some 30,000 T cell genomes. Here immunoSEQ multiplex PCR was the method, and the copy in TCRdb shows in-frame clones only, minus some. The table lists 1 million to 1.3 million clones, approximately 78% of them singletons. The CDR3 is 13 residues long. The V and J ends lost 2 bases and 7 bases respectively, with 11 bases between them. Germline-derived CDR1 and CDR2 are SNHLY and FYNNEI. The V and J genes are TRBV2 and TRBJ2-5, with unresolved D. This clonotype was sampled from a man aged 18 to 29 in good health. Some clones in this sample may be carry-over from other donors' samples. Sequenced sample: memory CD4+ T cells from PBMCs. Documented subset: CD45RA-negative fraction. CDR3 amino acids: CASSESQEGTQYF. CDR3 DNA: TGTGCCAGCAGTGAATCCCAGGAAGGGACCCAGTACTTC.